This is a list of T cell receptor beta chains from one sample in a study of PD-1 blockade in classical Hodgkin lymphoma. TCRdb keeps only in-frame clones here, not all; method: immunoSEQ multiplex PCR. This table has around 28,000 clones, around four fifths appearing once. The specimen was peripheral blood mononuclear cells (PBMCs), collected before the second cycle of nivolumab. The origin of the receptors is a human donor with classical Hodgkin lymphoma. CDR3s include the opening cysteine and the closing phenylalanine or tryptophan. The order of the fields is V gene, CDR3 protein.

v_gene: TRBV6-1; CDR3aa: CASSLPRNEQYF
v_gene: TRBV2; CDR3aa: CASRDRGQTNTEAFF
v_gene: TRBV4-2; CDR3aa: CASSLRRNTEAFF
v_gene: TRBV7-3; CDR3aa: CASSLRLRASGGREQYF
v_gene: TRBV7-6; CDR3aa: CASSFRGGGTGELFF
v_gene: TRBV7-9; CDR3aa: CASSQDLAWDTQYF
v_gene: TRBV11-3; CDR3aa: CASSPRRGLGANVLTF
v_gene: TRBV5-1; CDR3aa: CASSSGRRGGNEKLFF
v_gene: TRBV18; CDR3aa: CASSPGAEAFF
v_gene: TRBV30; CDR3aa: CASHSEYDGNTIYF
v_gene: TRBV9; CDR3aa: CASSVGRSSNEQFF
v_gene: TRBV4-3; CDR3aa: CASSQRQVDYGYTF
v_gene: TRBV27; CDR3aa: CASSSGTAGEKLFF
v_gene: TRBV10-1; CDR3aa: CASSDGTWNTEAFF
v_gene: TRBV7-3; CDR3aa: CASSRGTGELFF
v_gene: TRBV7-2; CDR3aa: CASSYPPSVPRDTGELFF
v_gene: TRBV6-1; CDR3aa: CASSPLAGGGTEAFF
v_gene: TRBV11-3; CDR3aa: CASSPPGRSLNEKLFF
v_gene: TRBV7-2; CDR3aa: CASSFGPYNEQFF
v_gene: TRBV6-1; CDR3aa: CASSFTDTEAFF
v_gene: TRBV6-5; CDR3aa: CASRHLSNQPQHF
v_gene: TRBV28; CDR3aa: CASGVGGRVNTEAFF
v_gene: TRBV11-2; CDR3aa: CASSSEGVGSEAFF
v_gene: TRBV7-9; CDR3aa: CASRPSTPSTYQETQYF
v_gene: TRBV28; CDR3aa: CASSLFWTGGRGQPQHF
v_gene: TRBV30; CDR3aa: CAWSEGPTNEKLFF
v_gene: TRBV28; CDR3aa: CASSTGISLTTADTQYF
v_gene: TRBV11-2; CDR3aa: CASSLGSGGKLFF
v_gene: TRBV7-2; CDR3aa: CASSLSGLAGVVTQYF
v_gene: TRBV5-1; CDR3aa: CASSLEGAGGIDEQYF
v_gene: TRBV30; CDR3aa: CAWSGLRNTQYF
v_gene: TRBV4-2; CDR3aa: CASSHAGDSGANVLTF
v_gene: TRBV19; CDR3aa: CASARAKMNTEAFF
v_gene: TRBV4-2; CDR3aa: CASSLSGLAEIYNEQFF
v_gene: TRBV4-2; CDR3aa: CASSFGLAGVGELFF
v_gene: TRBV4-3; CDR3aa: CASSHTGPGANVLTF
v_gene: TRBV5-1; CDR3aa: CASSSAGTGVGGYTF
v_gene: TRBV7-9; CDR3aa: CASSPPGGRTRDTQYF
v_gene: TRBV19; CDR3aa: CASTLTGVQSPLHF
v_gene: TRBV11-3; CDR3aa: CASSQSGTGSYEQYF
v_gene: TRBV4-1; CDR3aa: CASSQDRRLAGRGTGELFF
v_gene: TRBV13; CDR3aa: CASSIRTTSYEQYF
v_gene: TRBV4-1; CDR3aa: CASVGSTEAFF
v_gene: TRBV28; CDR3aa: CASSGGQGGNQPQHF
v_gene: TRBV30; CDR3aa: CAWSVTARSGNTIYF
v_gene: TRBV2; CDR3aa: CASREQGGFNEKLFF
v_gene: TRBV7-2; CDR3aa: CASSQAGGRDEAFF
v_gene: TRBV4-3; CDR3aa: CASSQVTGANVLTF
v_gene: TRBV14; CDR3aa: CASSQAGTGGAGTEAFF
v_gene: TRBV9; CDR3aa: CASSAGGQSNQPQHF
v_gene: TRBV5-4; CDR3aa: CASSQAPGQGGNEQFF
v_gene: TRBV2; CDR3aa: CASRRRLANYEQYF
v_gene: TRBV4-1; CDR3aa: CASSQGGSPYNEQFF
v_gene: TRBV4-1; CDR3aa: CASSQATVSGANVLTF
v_gene: TRBV5-5; CDR3aa: CASRASPGSGNEQFF
v_gene: TRBV29-1; CDR3aa: CSTETSGFQYF
v_gene: TRBV7-2; CDR3aa: CASSLATRWFF
v_gene: TRBV5-1; CDR3aa: CASSYRGFSGSGANVLTF
v_gene: TRBV7-9; CDR3aa: CASRRQGQETQYF
v_gene: TRBV13; CDR3aa: CASSLGSSNSYEQYF